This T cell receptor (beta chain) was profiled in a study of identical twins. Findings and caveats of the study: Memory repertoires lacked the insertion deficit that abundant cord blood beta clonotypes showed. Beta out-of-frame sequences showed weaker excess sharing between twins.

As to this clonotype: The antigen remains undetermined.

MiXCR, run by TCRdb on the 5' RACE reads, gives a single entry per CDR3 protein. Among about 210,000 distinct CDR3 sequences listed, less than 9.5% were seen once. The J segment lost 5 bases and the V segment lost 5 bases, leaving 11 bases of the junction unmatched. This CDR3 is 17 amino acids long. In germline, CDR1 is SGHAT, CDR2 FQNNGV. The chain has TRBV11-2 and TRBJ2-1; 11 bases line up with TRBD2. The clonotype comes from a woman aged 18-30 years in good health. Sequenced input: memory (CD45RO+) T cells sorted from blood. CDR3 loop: CASSPIIAGGPDNEQFF. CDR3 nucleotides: TGTGCCAGCAGCCCAATAATAGCGGGGGGGCCCGACAATGAGCAGTTCTTC.